The clone carrying this T cell receptor (beta chain) was seen only once. Its antigen is unidentified. Amplification used 60 Vbeta primers and 13 Jbeta primers. Repertoires were generated with immunoSEQ multiplex PCR, while TCRdb's copy carries only in-frame clones and drops some. The data hold some 87,000 clones, with about four fifths observed a single time. The sample comes from a study of cytomegalovirus exposure and HLA in healthy donors. Study details: Approximately 180 million T cells yielded 100 million or so unique TCR beta sequences in earlier analysis.

Findings and caveats of the study: Many donors shared some public TCRs, even though most TCR sequences were rare.

This CDR3 comprises 12 residues. V was shortened by 1 base and J by 7 bases, with 7 bases between the two germline ends. Germline CDR1 ENHRY, CDR2 SYGVKD. This sequence joins TRBV10-3 and TRBJ1-1, with D possibly being TRBD1 (5 bases). This receptor was obtained from a man aged 18 to 30 in good health and CMV-seropositive. The sample comprised PBMCs. The CDR3 spells CAISEWGSEAFF. The CDR3 region has the DNA TGTGCCATCAGTGAGTGGGGCAGTGAAGCTTTCTTT.